This passage covers 27 T cell receptor beta chains from one sample sequenced in a study of T cell repertoires in cytomegalovirus infection. Using its own MiXCR run on the reads, TCRdb lists one record per CDR3 protein. The sample lists about 920,000 distinct CDR3 sequences, more than 25% occurring once. Their antigens are not known. The sequences come from cultured CD8+ T cells from PBMCs, collected from culture after CMV antigen stimulation. The receptors come from a human donor in good health (CMV status not recorded). Some clones in this sample may be carry-over from other donors' samples.

This clonotype was counted only a few times. The chain is built from TRBV12-3 or TRBV12-4 and TRBJ1-1, with D unclear. The length of the CDR3 is 13 residues. V gave up 3 bases and J gave up 3 bases, with 8 bases separating them. The CDR3 DNA sequence: TGTGCCAGCAGTTTTCAGATTTACACTGAAGCTTTCTTT. Encoded protein: CASSFQIYTEAFF.

In its sample, this clonotype was seen many times. The chain employs TRBV7-2 and TRBJ2-5, with 10 bases lining up with TRBD2. V trimming: 0 bases; J trimming: 0 bases; junction bases outside the gene matches: 1. Germline CDR1 and CDR2: SGHTA and FQGNSA. The CDR3 covers 16 residues. CDR3: CASSLALAGDQETQYF. CDR3 DNA sequence: TGTGCCAGCAGCTTAGCGCTAGCGGGGGACCAAGAGACCCAGTACTTC.

CDR3 sequence (DNA): TGTGCCAGCAGGGGACGGTATAACTATGGCTACACCTTC. This gives the protein CASRGRYNYGYTF. V and J are TRBV2 and TRBJ1-2; D perhaps matches TRBD1 (5 bases). This CDR3 is built from 13 residues. Germline lookup yields CDR1 SNHLY and CDR2 FYNNEI. Trimming stripped 6 bases from V and 1 base from J, with 9 bases between.

This clonotype was found a few times. The gene calls are TRBV12-3 or TRBV12-4 and TRBJ2-1, with 13 bases lining up with TRBD2. This CDR3 comprises 16 residues. The ends lost 7 bases at V and 5 bases at J; junction bases unmatched: 8. The CDR3, as DNA: TGTGCCAGCACCCCAACGACTAGCGGGGGGCACAATGAGCAGTTCTTC. It yields the protein CASTPTTSGGHNEQFF.

This rearrangement joins TRBV20-1 to TRBJ1-2, with D hard to call. This CDR3 has 14 amino acids. CDR1 is DFQATT, CDR2 SNEGSKA, per germline (reference sequence). V was cut by 6 bases and J by 3 bases, with 17 bases left in between. CDR3 in amino acids: CSAENKKGYYGYTF. In DNA form, the CDR3 reads TGCAGTGCAGAAAATAAGAAGGGCTACTATGGCTACACCTTC.

This chain uses TRBV6-2 or TRBV6-3 with TRBJ2-7, with TRBD2 matching over 12 bases. The CDR3 loop spans 16 amino acids. Germline values: CDR1 MNHEY, CDR2 SVGEGT. Losses at the gene ends were 10 bases for V and 4 bases for J; bases not matched to a gene: 14. Here the CDR3 reads CATRPGLAGNRYEQYV. CDR3 bases: TGTGCCACCCGCCCCGGACTAGCGGGGAATCGGTACGAGCAGTACGTC.

The sample holds many counts of this clonotype. The chain combines TRBV7-8 with TRBJ2-4, with 7 positions matching TRBD1. This CDR3 is 19 amino acids long. V lost 5 bases, J lost 6 bases, and 22 bases stayed unmatched. CDR1 is SGHVS and CDR2 is FQNEAQ in the germline V gene. The CDR3 region has the DNA TGTGCCAGCAGCCACAGGGGCCGGGGACCCGCTAAAGGTGGAAACATTCAGTACTTC. It is translated as CASSHRGRGPAKGGNIQYF.

This chain joins TRBV6-5 and TRBJ1-3; D is unresolved. Germline assignment: CDR1 MNHEY and CDR2 SVGAGI. The CDR3 runs 15 residues. V lost 2 bases to trimming and J lost 4 bases, with 12 bases between them. The DNA of the CDR3 is TGTGCCAGCAGTTACCGACACGGCCGGGGAAACACCATATATTTT. The encoded protein is CASSYRHGRGNTIYF.

The chain is built from TRBV19 and TRBJ2-3; TRBD2 might be the D (5 bases). Trimming took off 3 bases at V and 2 bases at J, with 12 bases between the two ends. This CDR3 region has 15 residues. The V gene's germline CDR1 is LNHDA and CDR2 SQIVND (reference sequence). CDR3 DNA: TGTGCCAGTAGTATTTGGTGGACTGACACAGATACGCAGTATTTT. Translated: CASSIWWTDTDTQYF.

The chain carries TRBV9 and TRBJ2-1; no reliable D call. This CDR3 contains 16 residues. V lost 4 bases and J lost 3, with 17 bases in between. Germline lookup yields CDR1 SGDLS and CDR2 YYNGEE. The CDR3 reads CASSPSGSAVYNEQFF. CDR3 nucleotide sequence: TGTGCCAGCAGCCCCAGTGGAAGCGCGGTCTACAATGAGCAGTTCTTC.

V gene TRBV7-6 combines with J gene TRBJ2-1; 7 nucleotides agree with TRBD1. V gave up 3 bases and J gave up 5 bases; unmatched junction bases: 7. Germline CDR1 is SGHVS and CDR2 is FNYEAQ. This CDR3 contains 15 residues. This CDR3 reads CASSFPQGVDNEQFF. The CDR3 region has the DNA TGTGCCAGCAGCTTCCCCCAGGGGGTTGACAATGAGCAGTTCTTC.

The chain is built from TRBV2 and TRBJ2-3, with 11 bases aligning to TRBD2. There are 18 residues in the CDR3. Germline CDR1 reads SNHLY; CDR2 reads FYNNEI. The ends lost 10 bases at V and 0 bases at J; junction bases unmatched: 15. CDR3 loop: CATPQRTSGGSSTDTQYF. The DNA for the CDR3 is TGTGCCACCCCCCAACGAACTAGCGGGGGTTCAAGCACAGATACGCAGTATTTT.

This clonotype was observed many times. CDR3 sequence (DNA): TGTGCCAGCAGCTTATGGGGTAGCGGGGCCTACAATGAGCAGTTCTTC. Protein product: CASSLWGSGAYNEQFF. The chain has TRBV7-6 and TRBJ2-1; 8 nucleotides match TRBD2. This CDR3 has 16 residues. The ends lost 2 bases at V and 2 bases at J; junction bases unmatched: 5. Germline assignment: CDR1 SGHVS and CDR2 FNYEAQ.

The rearrangement links TRBV6-6 to TRBJ2-3, with 11 bases fitting TRBD2. The CDR3 is made up of 18 amino acids. Germline loops: CDR1 MNHNY, CDR2 SVGAGI (reference sequence). With V trimmed by 2 bases and J by 5 bases, 12 bases remained unmatched. CDR3 DNA: TGTGCCAGCAGTTACCCTAATGAACTAGCGGGGGACCAAGATACGCAGTATTTT. This sequence encodes CASSYPNELAGDQDTQYF.

The V and J genes are TRBV5-8 and TRBJ1-5; D is undetermined. The CDR3 extends over 11 amino acids. V gave up 6 bases and J gave up 7 bases, with 8 bases separating them. CDR1 and CDR2 (germline): SGHTS, YDEGEE. In nucleotides, the CDR3 is TGTGCCAGCACGAGTCTCCAGCCCCAGCATTTT. Its protein is CASTSLQPQHF.

This clonotype was seen many times. The genes are TRBV7-8 and TRBJ2-3; D possibly corresponds to TRBD2 (5 bases). V gave up 5 bases and J gave up 2 bases, with 11 bases separating them. CDR3 length: 14 amino acids. Germline CDR1 SGHVS, CDR2 FQNEAQ. The CDR3 loop reads CASSDSDYTDTQYF. The CDR3 DNA reads TGTGCCAGCAGCGACTCCGACTACACAGATACGCAGTATTTT.

This chain joins TRBV6-8 and TRBJ2-7; 7 bases align to TRBD1. The CDR3 covers 14 residues. Trimming removed 6 bases from V and 3 bases from J; junction bases left unmatched: 8. Germline V gene data show CDR1 as MNHGY and CDR2 as SAAAGT. DNA of the CDR3: TGTGCCAGCAGATCCGGGACAGTTATCTACGAGCAGTACGTC. Protein sequence: CASRSGTVIYEQYV.

The chain links TRBV10-3 to TRBJ2-1; D is possibly TRBD1 (5 bases). Trimming took off 9 bases at V and 7 bases at J, with 19 bases between the two ends. Germline V gene lookup returns CDR1 ENHRY and CDR2 SYGVKD. The CDR3 is 14 amino acids. This CDR3 reads CAISPTAAENEQFF. CDR3 sequence (DNA): TGTGCCATTTCTCCGACAGCCGCCGAAAATGAGCAGTTCTTC.

The sample holds a few counts of this clonotype. The J gene is TRBJ2-7, the V gene TRBV11-1, with TRBD1 matching 9 bases. The CDR3 totals 16 residues. CDR1 is SGHAT and CDR2 is FQDESV in the germline V gene (reference sequence). V was clipped by 1 base and J by 7 bases; unmatched bases: 11. The CDR3, as DNA: TGTGCCAGCAGCTTAGGGGTTTGGGACAGGGACGAGGAGCAGTACGTC. Translation: CASSLGVWDRDEEQYV.

This clonotype was recorded a few times. The V and J genes are TRBV12-3 or TRBV12-4 and TRBJ1-2, with D unclear. The CDR3 loop spans 12 amino acids. V was pared by 4 bases and J by 3 bases, with 6 bases between. CDR3 amino acids: CASSWADYGYTF. CDR3 nucleotide sequence: TGTGCCAGCAGTTGGGCCGACTATGGCTACACCTTC.

The chain couples TRBV11-3 to TRBJ2-5; D call uncertain. Germline V CDR1 and CDR2: SGHNT, YENEEA. V lost 5 bases to trimming and J lost 7 bases, with 14 bases between them. There are 13 residues in the CDR3. This CDR3 reads CASSEGYLGTQYF. DNA of the CDR3: TGTGCCAGCAGCGAAGGATATTTGGGGACCCAGTACTTC.

This clonotype was observed a few times. The rearrangement uses TRBV5-4 and TRBJ2-7; 10 positions match TRBD2. CDR1 and CDR2 (germline): SGHNT, YYREEE (reference sequence). With V trimmed by 4 bases and J by 7 bases, 11 bases remained unmatched. The CDR3 is made up of 15 amino acids. The chain's CDR3 is CASSGTSGAPGEQYF. In DNA form, the CDR3 reads TGTGCCAGCAGCGGAACTAGCGGGGCCCCAGGGGAGCAGTACTTC.

The CDR3 DNA reads as TGCGCCAGCAGCCAAACGCCGGCAGGGAGCTCCTACGAGCAGTACTTC. Encoded protein: CASSQTPAGSSYEQYF. V gene TRBV4-1 combines with J gene TRBJ2-7, with D perhaps given as TRBD1 or TRBD2 (5 bases each). The length of the CDR3 is 16 residues. With 2 bases removed from V and 0 bases from J, the gap between germline ends came to 14 bases. The V gene's germline CDR1 is MGHRA and CDR2 YSYEKL.

Only a few counts were recorded for this clonotype. The DNA is omitted, as the CDR3 cannot be located on it reliably, and the CDR3 follows TCRdb's listing. The rearrangement links TRBV12-3 or TRBV12-4 to TRBJ1-2. A total of 16 residues make up the CDR3, ends included. The CDR3 loop is CASSSSRTEAIYGYTF.

This clonotype was detected only a few times. The V and J genes are TRBV6-5 and TRBJ1-4; no definite D call. Trimming removed 6 bases from V and 5 bases from J, with 13 bases in between. In germline, CDR1 is MNHEY, CDR2 SVGAGI. The CDR3 length is 14 residues. Here the CDR3 reads CASRDPGLNEKLFF. In DNA form, the CDR3 reads TGTGCCAGCAGGGATCCAGGACTAAATGAAAAACTGTTTTTT.

This rearrangement joins TRBV24-1 to TRBJ2-3, with D possibly being TRBD2 (5 bases). The CDR3 sequence is 15 residues long. Trimming took 3 bases from V and 6 from J, leaving 15 bases between them. The germline V gene has CDR1 KGHDR and CDR2 SFDVKD. CDR3 amino acids: CATSDPRDKWDTQYF. CDR3 sequence (DNA): TGTGCCACCAGTGATCCCCGGGATAAGTGGGATACGCAGTATTTT.

This clonotype came up many times. V and J are TRBV7-6 and TRBJ1-1; D is uncertain. Germline assignment: CDR1 SGHVS and CDR2 FNYEAQ. The V and J ends lost 5 bases and 3 bases respectively, with 10 bases between them. The CDR3 length is 13 residues. This CDR3 is CASSPLEYTEAFF. CDR3 DNA sequence: TGTGCCAGCAGCCCCCTCGAGTACACTGAAGCTTTCTTT. The whole variable domain, remainder taken from reference TRBV7-6 and TRBJ1-1, is GAGVSQSPRYKVTKRGQDVALRCDPISGHVSLYWYRQALGQGPEFLTYFNYEAQQDKSGLPNDRFSAERPEGSISTLTIQRTEQRDSAMYRCASSPLEYTEAFFGQGTRLTVV.